What follows describes a single T cell receptor beta chain. Its antigen remains unidentified. This entry comes from a study of cytomegalovirus exposure and HLA in healthy donors. The PCR used 60 Vbeta and 13 Jbeta primers. Produced via immunoSEQ multiplex PCR; TCRdb's table is partial and in-frame only. The sample carries some 79,000 clones, 55% to 65% recorded once. Healthy individuals who donated bone marrow served as the donors. Study findings and constraints: Earlier results showed most TCR beta V segments being productive about 87% or about 30% of the time.

The CDR3 contains 14 residues. Germline CDR1 SSHAT, CDR2 FNYEAQ (reference sequence). With V trimmed by 3 bases and J by 5 bases, 0 bases remained unmatched. The clonotype originates from a middle-aged woman in good health and CMV-seropositive. The sample consisted of PBMCs. This chain uses TRBV7-7 with TRBJ2-1; 11 bases map to TRBD2. The CDR3 DNA sequence: TGTGCCAGCAGCTTGGGACTAGCGGACAATGAGCAGTTCTTC. It encodes CASSLGLADNEQFF.